Below, 26 T cell receptor beta chains from the same sample are listed, as sequenced in a study of T cells in Graves' hyperthyroidism and ophthalmopathy (dated by TCRdb to the late 2010s). The method behind the library was multiplex PCR. Sequenced on an Illumina HiSeq 2000. The TCR beta CDR3 regions were amplified from RNA transcripts. The first round of RT-PCR for the TCR CDR3 was performed with the HTBI primer set and the Qiagen OneStep RT-PCR kit. TCRdb handled the public reads itself, with Q25 trimming in fastp and clone calling in MiXCR, and kept productive beta chains. Every entry covers one CDR3 protein and lists the most common genes and DNA from its rows. This sample is represented by approximately 330,000 distinct CDR3 sequences; roughly an eighth of them were singletons. The top ten clones comprise about 37% of the sample. The sample was blood. The receptors were sampled from a middle-aged woman with Graves' ophthalmopathy.

Notes on this clonotype: A much larger clone sits a single nucleotide away, making a read error possible. The J gene is TRBJ2-1, the V gene TRBV20-1; TRBD2 aligns across 9 bases. The germline V gene has CDR1 DFQATT and CDR2 SNEGSKA (reference sequence). This CDR3 comprises 18 residues. The CDR3, as DNA: TGCAGTGCTAGGGCCGCGGGTGAGCGGGAGGTCCCCTACAATGGGCAGTTCTTC. As protein: CSARAAGEREVPYNGQFF.

This clonotype has at least ten counts. This chain uses TRBV6-5 with TRBJ1-1, with 10 bases matching TRBD1. CDR1 and CDR2 (germline): MNHEY, SVGAGI. This CDR3 has 16 residues. Unmatched junction bases numbered 3, after V lost 2 bases and J lost 0 bases. CDR3 protein: CASSYGTGAVNTEAFF. The DNA of the CDR3 is TGTGCCAGCAGTTACGGGACAGGGGCGGTGAACACTGAAGCTTTCTTT.

The rearrangement joins TRBV20-1 to TRBJ1-6; no reliable D call. This CDR3 is 13 amino acids long. From germline, CDR1 is DFQATT and CDR2 SNEGSKA (reference sequence). V dropped 5 bases and J dropped 3 bases, with 8 bases sitting between them. The CDR3 DNA reads as TGCAGTGCTCCAGACAACTATAATTCACCCCTCCACTTT. This gives the protein CSAPDNYNSPLHF.

Here the CDR3 reads CASSQEMWERGQPQHF. CDR3 nucleotide sequence: TGCGCCAGCAGCCAAGAGATGTGGGAGAGGGGTCAGCCCCAGCATTTT. This chain connects TRBV4-1 to TRBJ1-5; D may be TRBD1 (5 bases). The V and J ends lost 0 bases and 6 bases respectively, with 15 bases between them. CDR1 and CDR2 from the germline V gene are MGHRA and YSYEKL. The CDR3 has 16 residues.

In its sample, this clonotype was seen many times. V is TRBV30 and J is TRBJ2-1; D possibly corresponds to TRBD2 (5 bases). This CDR3 has 13 residues. Trimming cost V 7 bases and J 7 bases, with 17 bases left between them. CDR1 GTSNPN and CDR2 SVGIG come from the germline V gene (reference sequence). The DNA for the CDR3 is TGTGCCTCGGACTGGCGGTCTGGGAATGAGCAGTTCTTC. Translated, it gives CASDWRSGNEQFF.

CDR3 DNA sequence: TGTGCCAGCAGTTACGGGGGACACGGCCTTTTTCGTTACGAGCAGTACGTC. This sequence encodes CASSYGGHGLFRYEQYV. This chain uses TRBV6-2 or TRBV6-3 with TRBJ2-7; D perhaps matches TRBD1 (6 bases). The CDR3 spans 17 residues. V was clipped by 2 bases and J by 4 bases, with 21 bases between them. Germline values: CDR1 MNHEY, CDR2 SVGEGT.

With respect to this clonotype: A clone one base away is much larger, so this may be a read error. The chain is built from TRBV7-9 and TRBJ1-3; unclear D gene. Germline V gives CDR1 SEHNR, CDR2 FQNEAQ (reference sequence). V lost 2 bases and J lost 4, with 3 bases in between. The CDR3 extends over 12 amino acids. The CDR3 region is CASSLFGNTIYF. CDR3 DNA sequence: TGTGCCAGCAGCTTATTCGGAAACACCATATATTTT.

This clonotype was recorded many times. This sequence joins TRBV20-1 and TRBJ1-5; D is uncertain. The CDR3 covers 13 residues. The germline V gene has CDR1 DFQATT and CDR2 SNEGSKA (reference sequence). V was pared by 3 bases and J by 5 bases, with 11 bases between. In nucleotides, the CDR3 is TGCAGTGCTAGGGGTGGTGGCCATCAGCCCCAGCATTTT. As protein: CSARGGGHQPQHF.

This clonotype has only a few counts. This chain links TRBV3-1 with TRBJ2-1, with D perhaps given as TRBD1 or TRBD2 (5 bases each). The CDR3 sequence is 12 residues long. The V gene's germline CDR1 is LGHDT and CDR2 YNNKEL (reference sequence). Trimming stripped 7 bases from V and 15 bases from J, with 19 bases between. The CDR3 reads CASTSRAEGLFF. The CDR3 DNA is TGTGCCAGCACCTCCCGCGCAGAGGGGCTGTTCTTC.

This clonotype was seen a handful of times. The chain uses TRBV20-1 and TRBJ1-6; D uncertain. V dropped 2 bases and J dropped 8 bases, with 10 bases sitting between them. CDR1 DFQATT and CDR2 SNEGSKA come from the germline V gene (reference sequence). The length of the CDR3 is 13 residues. CDR3 in amino acids: CSARLHPDSPLHF. In DNA form, the CDR3 reads TGCAGTGCTAGATTACACCCGGATTCACCCCTCCACTTT.

In its sample, this clonotype was seen a few times. The chain combines TRBV24-1 with TRBJ1-1; no clear D gene. There are 15 residues in the CDR3. Trimming shortened V by 0 bases and J by 0 bases, and 7 bases separated the two germline ends. The germline CDR1 and CDR2 sequences are KGHDR and SFDVKD. The CDR3 nucleotides read TGTGCCACCAGTGATTTGGAGGGTATGAACACTGAAGCTTTCTTT. Amino acid sequence: CATSDLEGMNTEAFF.

There are many counts of this clonotype. The V call is TRBV7-9, the J call TRBJ2-5; TRBD1 aligns across 10 bases. Unmatched junction bases numbered 9, after V lost 5 bases and J lost 6 bases. The CDR3 length is 15 residues. In germline, CDR1 is SEHNR, CDR2 FQNEAQ (reference sequence). This CDR3 is CASSQRDRGLQTQYF. In DNA form, the CDR3 reads TGTGCCAGCAGCCAAAGGGACAGGGGCTTACAGACCCAGTACTTC.

V gene TRBV4-1 combines with J gene TRBJ2-7; TRBD2 aligns across 9 bases. Germline CDR1 reads MGHRA; CDR2 reads YSYEKL. Unmatched junction bases numbered 9, after V lost 3 bases and J lost 3 bases. This CDR3 has 16 amino acids. As DNA, the CDR3 is TGCGCCAGCAGCCAGGGGGGGACTAGCCCGTTCTACGAGCAGTACTTC. This translates into CASSQGGTSPFYEQYF.

This clonotype was recorded many times. The chain couples TRBV2 to TRBJ2-3; TRBD2 aligns across 14 bases. CDR3 length: 16 residues. J was trimmed by 6 bases and V by 6 bases; bases with no gene match: 8. Germline CDR1 reads SNHLY; CDR2 reads FYNNEI. The CDR3 is CASSPRLAGGSDTQYF. The DNA for the CDR3 is TGTGCCAGCAGCCCTCGACTAGCGGGGGGGTCGGATACGCAGTATTTT.

The V gene is TRBV19, the J gene TRBJ2-7; no definite D call. CDR1 and CDR2 (germline): LNHDA, SQIVND (reference sequence). The CDR3 length is 13 residues. The V end lost 8 bases, the J end lost 0 bases, and 11 bases lay between the germline ends. The CDR3 DNA reads TGTGCCAGTTCTGGGAATCCCTCCTACGAGCAGTACTTC. Translating it yields CASSGNPSYEQYF.

The chain uses TRBV7-9 and TRBJ2-1; D gene unclear. With 0 bases removed from V and 9 bases from J, the gap between germline ends came to 6 bases. The CDR3 consists of 12 residues. CDR1 is SEHNR and CDR2 is FQNEAQ in the germline V gene (reference sequence). The CDR3 DNA is TGTGCCAGCAGCTTAGCGCAAGGTGAGCAGTTCTTC. As protein: CASSLAQGEQFF.

This clonotype has only a few counts. At one of its ends the junction is not consistent with the germline gene, which may arise from a read error. V gene TRBV7-6 combines with J gene TRBJ1-2, with D perhaps TRBD1 (6 bases). The germline V gene encodes CDR1 SGHVS and CDR2 FNYEAQ. This CDR3 has 17 amino acids. The DNA for the CDR3 is TGTGCAAGCAGCTTGGGGGCCGGGGGTGCGTCTGGCTATGGCTACACCTTC. This sequence encodes CASSLGAGGASGYGYTF.

J is TRBJ2-1 and V is TRBV6-5; 10 nucleotides match TRBD2. Germline loops: CDR1 MNHEY, CDR2 SVGAGI. This CDR3 region has 19 residues. J lost 1 base, V lost 0 bases, and 9 bases had no gene match. CDR3 sequence (DNA): TGTGCCAGCAGTTACTCGGGAGCGGGAGGGCCGTTTTCCTACAATGAGCAGTTCTTC. It yields the protein CASSYSGAGGPFSYNEQFF.

This clonotype was picked up many times. The V gene is TRBV6-1, the J gene TRBJ2-5; TRBD2 agrees at 7 bases. Germline assignment: CDR1 MNHNS and CDR2 SASEGT. The CDR3 has 11 amino acids. The J segment lost 12 bases and the V segment lost 3 bases, leaving 4 bases of the junction unmatched. CDR3 sequence (DNA): TGTGCCAGCAGTGAGCCGGGAGGAAAGTACTTC. This gives the protein CASSEPGGKYF.

This clonotype showed up just once. A much larger clone differs from this one at a single base, so this may be a read error. The V and J genes are TRBV7-2 and TRBJ2-7; D perhaps matches TRBD2 (7 bases). V gave up 7 bases and J gave up 7 bases, with 17 bases separating them. The CDR3 loop spans 13 amino acids. The germline V gene has CDR1 SGHTA and CDR2 FQGNSA. Written as DNA, the CDR3 is TGTGCCAGCACGGGGAGGGGGGTGGGGGAGCAGTACTTC. Translating gives CASTGRGVGEQYF.

This chain connects TRBV6-1 to TRBJ2-3; D gene uncertain. Between the trimmed V and J ends, which lost 2 bases and 10 bases, there was a span of 13 bases. The CDR3 is 13 residues long. CDR1 and CDR2 (germline): MNHNS, SASEGT. The CDR3 protein is CASSESFVAAQYF. The CDR3 nucleotides are TGTGCCAGCAGTGAATCGTTCGTGGCTGCGCAGTATTTT.

This chain links TRBV3-1 with TRBJ1-3; D is undetermined. This CDR3 spans 15 amino acids. V gave up 0 bases and J gave up 2 bases, with 8 bases separating them. Germline assignment: CDR1 LGHDT and CDR2 YNNKEL (reference sequence). In DNA form, the CDR3 reads TGTGCCAGCAGCCAAGACCGGCCACCTGGAAACACCATATATTTT. Amino acids: CASSQDRPPGNTIYF.

This clonotype was seen ten or more times. The J gene is TRBJ2-3, the V gene TRBV11-2; 8 positions agree with TRBD2. This CDR3 is 18 amino acids long. With 5 bases clipped from V and 4 bases from J, the junction kept 17 bases outside the gene matches. The germline V gene encodes CDR1 SGHAT and CDR2 FQNNGV. Here the CDR3 reads CASSPHGRGRTRADTQYF. The CDR3 DNA reads TGTGCCAGCAGCCCTCACGGGAGGGGGAGGACACGGGCAGATACGCAGTATTTT.

This clonotype was seen repeatedly, ten times or more. The V and J genes are TRBV27 and TRBJ2-1, with TRBD1 as a possible D gene (5 bases). The CDR3 totals 14 residues. The germline gives CDR1 MNHEY, CDR2 SMNVEV (reference sequence). V lost 4 bases to trimming and J lost 7 bases, with 14 bases between them. In DNA, the CDR3 is TGTGCCAGCAGTTCGCACAGGATGGGAAATGAGCAGTTCTTC. Its translation: CASSSHRMGNEQFF.

This clonotype was seen many times. J is TRBJ2-1 and V is TRBV12-3 or TRBV12-4; 15 nucleotides agree with TRBD2. The CDR3 length is 15 residues. V lost 6 bases to trimming and J lost 10 bases; unmatched junction nucleotides: 7. The DNA of the CDR3 is TGTGCCAGCAGATCTGCGGGACTAGCGGGAGGAGAGCAGTTCTTC. Translation: CASRSAGLAGGEQFF.

V usage is TRBV3-1 and J usage is TRBJ2-1; TRBD2 agrees at 11 bases. Trimming removed 1 base from V and 8 bases from J; junction bases left unmatched: 4. The CDR3 spans 15 residues. CDR1 and CDR2 from the germline V gene are LGHDT and YNNKEL (reference sequence). DNA for the CDR3: TGTGCCAGCAGCCAAGGACTAGCGGGATTCTATGAGCAGTTCTTC. Translating it yields CASSQGLAGFYEQFF.